The subject of this entry is one T cell receptor beta chain. These data are taken from a study of T-cell memory formation after mild COVID-19. This CDR3 region has 12 residues. V lost 3 bases and J 6 bases, leaving 9 bases between the germline ends. CDR1 and CDR2 (germline): WNHNN, SYGVQD (reference sequence). TCRdb reprocessed the 5' RACE reads via MiXCR and lists one record per CDR3 protein. The profile shows fewer than 400,000 distinct CDR3 sequences, 10% to 15% of them singletons. This chain connects TRBV10-1 to TRBJ2-7; no firm D call. Sequences were obtained from PBMCs or a T cell subset sorted from them (not recorded which). The sequence derives from a man between 18 and 29 years old who had mild COVID-19 (a few samples of this study predate the infection). Cell type and time point are not known. The CDR3 loop is CASSDTRIEQYF. The CDR3 DNA sequence: TGCGCCAGCAGTGATACCAGGATCGAGCAGTACTTC.